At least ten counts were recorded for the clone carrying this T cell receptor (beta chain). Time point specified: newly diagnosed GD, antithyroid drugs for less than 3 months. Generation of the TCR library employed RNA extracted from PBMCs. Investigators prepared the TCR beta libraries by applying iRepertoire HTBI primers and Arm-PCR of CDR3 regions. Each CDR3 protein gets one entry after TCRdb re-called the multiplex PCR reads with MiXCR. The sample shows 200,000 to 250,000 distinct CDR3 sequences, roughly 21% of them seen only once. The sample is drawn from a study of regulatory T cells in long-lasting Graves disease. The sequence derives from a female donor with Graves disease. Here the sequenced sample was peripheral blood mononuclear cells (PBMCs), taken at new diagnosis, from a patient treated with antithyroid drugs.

In nucleotides, the CDR3 is TGTGCCAGCAGAGGGGGCACTAGTAATGAAAAACTGTTTTTT. Amino acid sequence: CASRGGTSNEKLFF. V is TRBV7-2 and J is TRBJ1-4; 7 nucleotides line up with TRBD1. With V trimmed by 6 bases and J by 4 bases, 5 bases remained unmatched. Per germline, CDR1 SGHTA and CDR2 FQGNSA. The CDR3 extends over 14 amino acids.